This T cell receptor (beta chain) was obtained from a study of memory CD4+ T cells and cytomegalovirus serostatus. Points from the study as a whole: Each of approximately 69 CMV-associated TCRbeta sequences occurred in one to five individuals.

Germline CDR1 is GTSNPN and CDR2 is SVGIG (reference sequence). CDR3 length equals 12 residues. Trimming cost V 3 bases and J 8 bases, with 11 bases left between them. Using immunoSEQ multiplex PCR, the repertoire was profiled, and TCRdb retains in-frame clones only, with some absent. Found here are over 65,000 clones, roughly 80% of them singletons; the top ten hold around 0.8%. With respect to this clone: Its cognate antigen is unknown.

The sort gate was single viable CD3+CD4+CD8-CD45RO+ cells for memory CD4+ T cells. Donors' CMV status reflects serum IgG against pp150, pp28, p38, p52. The origin of this receptor is an adult in good health and CMV-seronegative. The genes are TRBV30 and TRBJ1-3; D remains unclear. Sequencing was performed on memory CD4+ T cells from blood. The CDR3 spells CAWRALGDTIYF. Here the CDR3 DNA reads TGTGCCTGGAGGGCCCTCGGAGACACCATATATTTT.